One sample yielded the 23 T cell receptor beta chains listed below, sequenced in a study of cytotoxic CD8 clonotypes in ibrutinib-treated CLL (dated by TCRdb to 2020 to 2023). What this sample's time point label stands for: around 25 months on ibrutinib. The library was generated by the immunoSEQ multiplex PCR assay. TCRdb's version of the immuneACCESS table is confined to in-frame rearrangements and falls short of the full clone set. An unresolved V gene accounts for under half of the shortfall where checked; the remainder is of unknown origin. This sample comprises around 52,000 clones, 45% to 70% of them detected only once. Roughly 22% of the sample goes to the ten largest clones. The starting material was PBMCs, obtained after 24 months of ibrutinib treatment. The origin of the receptors is a human donor with chronic lymphocytic leukemia.

About this clone: Compared with germline, one end of the junction differs, possibly owing to a read error. Here the CDR3 reads CASSRPGQGRYEQYF. DNA of the CDR3: TGTGCCAGCAGCCGACCGGGACAGGGGCGATACGAGCAGTACTTC. The chain joins TRBV4-1 to TRBJ2-7; 10 positions agree with TRBD1. Looked up from germline, CDR1 is MGHRA and CDR2 is YSYEKL. The CDR3 has 15 residues.

This clone has only a few counts. The CDR3 sequence is CASSPRDRAYEQYV. CDR3 nucleotides: TGTGCCAGCAGTCCGAGGGACAGGGCCTACGAGCAGTACGTC. V usage is TRBV6-4 and J usage is TRBJ2-7; 9 bases map to TRBD1. Trimming removed 5 bases from V and 2 bases from J; junction bases left unmatched: 4. The CDR3 is made up of 14 amino acids. Germline lookup yields CDR1 MRHNA and CDR2 SNTAGT.

This clone was counted many times. The V gene is TRBV30, the J gene TRBJ1-2; D not resolved. The CDR3 is 11 amino acids. V lost 5 bases and J lost 7, with 11 bases in between. Germline V gene lookup returns CDR1 GTSNPN and CDR2 SVGIG (reference sequence). In nucleotides, the CDR3 is TGTGCCTGGTTAGATCCCCCTGGCTACACCTTC. It specifies CAWLDPPGYTF.

This clone occurred a few times. The rearrangement uses TRBV19 and TRBJ1-5, with unresolved D. V was trimmed by 4 bases and J by 4 bases, leaving 20 bases between them. Germline V gene lookup returns CDR1 LNHDA and CDR2 SQIVND (reference sequence). The CDR3 contains 17 residues. The CDR3 coding sequence is TGTGCCAGTAGTAGTCCCACAGCGACCTCGAGAAATCAGCCCCAGCATTTT. This translates into CASSSPTATSRNQPQHF. Complete variable domain (other parts from reference TRBV19 and TRBJ1-5): DGGITQSPKYLFRKEGQNVTLSCEQNLNHDAMYWYRQDPGQGLRLIYYSQIVNDFQKGDIAEGYSVSREKKESFPLTVTSAQKNPTAFYLCASSSPTATSRNQPQHFGDGTRLSIL.

The chain recombines TRBV11-3 with TRBJ2-1; 7 nucleotides agree with TRBD1. V trimming: 5 bases; J trimming: 4 bases; junction bases outside the gene matches: 5. The CDR3 is 14 residues long. Germline CDR1 SGHNT, CDR2 YENEEA. The CDR3 is CASSTGQVYNEQFF. DNA for the CDR3: TGTGCCAGCAGCACAGGACAGGTGTACAATGAGCAGTTCTTC.

The chain recombines TRBV6-5 with TRBJ1-3; D is possibly TRBD1 (6 bases). The length of the CDR3 is 14 residues. Germline V gene lookup returns CDR1 MNHEY and CDR2 SVGAGI. Trimming took off 3 bases at V and 4 bases at J, with 10 bases between the two ends. The CDR3 DNA is TGTGCCAGCAGTTATTACGGACAGGGAAACACCATATATTTT. Protein product: CASSYYGQGNTIYF.

This chain connects TRBV5-4 to TRBJ2-1; 12 bases align to TRBD2. The CDR3 length is 17 residues. The V gene's germline CDR1 is SGHNT and CDR2 YYREEE (reference sequence). V gave up 4 bases and J gave up 6 bases; unmatched junction bases: 11. The CDR3 region has the DNA TGTGCCAGCAGCCTGAGACTAGCGGGGGCAAGACGCAATGAGCAGTTCTTC. Translation: CASSLRLAGARRNEQFF. Variable domain in full (rest from reference TRBV5-4 and TRBJ2-1): ETGVTQSPTHLIKTRGQQVTLRCSSQSGHNTVSWYQQALGQGPQFIFQYYREEENGRGNFPPRFSGLQFPNYSSELNVNALELDDSALYLCASSLRLAGARRNEQFFGPGTRLTVL.

This chain links TRBV5-5 with TRBJ1-5, with a tentative D call TRBD1 (6 bases). CDR1 and CDR2 (germline): SGHKS, YYEKEE (reference sequence). The CDR3 sequence is 15 residues long. The ends were cut back, 0 bases at V and 5 bases at J, with 12 bases in the middle. The CDR3 sequence: CASSLGSTGYQPQHF. The CDR3, as DNA: TGTGCCAGCAGCTTGGGGTCGACAGGTTATCAGCCCCAGCATTTT.

This clone has only a few counts. This chain uses TRBV18 with TRBJ1-3; D not resolved. Trimming cost V 3 bases and J 8 bases, with 14 bases left between them. There are 14 residues in the CDR3. Per the germline V gene, CDR1 is KGHSH and CDR2 is LQKENI. In nucleotides, the CDR3 is TGTGCCAGCTCACCTGGAATAAACGATGACACCATATATTTT. This translates into CASSPGINDDTIYF.

The chain carries TRBV7-2 and TRBJ2-2; D tentatively fits TRBD1 or TRBD2 (7 bases each). V was cut by 4 bases and J by 6 bases, with 15 bases left in between. This CDR3 spans 15 amino acids. Germline V lookup: CDR1 SGHTA, CDR2 FQGNSA. The CDR3 loop reads CASSSPTGRAGELFF. The CDR3 DNA follows: TGTGCCAGCAGCTCCCCGACAGGGAGGGCCGGGGAGCTGTTTTTT.

To note about this clone: One end of the junction varies from germline; a read error may be responsible. The CDR3 DNA reads as TGTACCAGCAGCTTGGGACAGACCTACGAGCAGTACTTC. This translates into CTSSLGQTYEQYF. This chain connects TRBV5-4 to TRBJ2-7; 7 nucleotides line up with TRBD1. The V gene's germline CDR1 is SGHNT and CDR2 YYREEE (reference sequence). This CDR3 has 13 residues.

This chain connects TRBV29-1 to TRBJ2-7; D uncertain. Between the trimmed V and J ends, which lost 3 bases and 5 bases, there was a span of 14 bases. The germline gives CDR1 SQVTM, CDR2 ANQGSEA. There are 13 residues in the CDR3. CDR3 in DNA: TGCAGCGTTGAGTCTAGTCTAGGCAACGAGCAGTACTTC. Its translation: CSVESSLGNEQYF.

The gene calls are TRBV28 and TRBJ2-1, with a weak D call TRBD1 (6 bases). From germline, CDR1 is MDHEN and CDR2 SYDVKM. This CDR3 is built from 16 residues. The V gene lost 5 bases and the J gene lost 0 bases, with 14 bases spanning the gap. The CDR3 DNA reads TGTGCCAGCAGTACCACAGGGCCGAGCTCCTACAATGAGCAGTTCTTC. It yields the protein CASSTTGPSSYNEQFF.

This clone was seen more than once but under ten times. CDR3 nucleotides: TGTGCCAGCAGTGTAAAGGGGTCTAACTATGGCTACACCTTC. Amino acids: CASSVKGSNYGYTF. The chain joins TRBV2 to TRBJ1-2, with D maybe TRBD1 (5 bases). CDR3 length: 14 residues. V was shortened by 4 bases and J by 0 bases, with 9 bases between the two germline ends. Germline V gene lookup returns CDR1 SNHLY and CDR2 FYNNEI.

There are a few counts of this clone. V is TRBV2 and J is TRBJ1-2; TRBD1 matches 7 bases. The germline V gene encodes CDR1 SNHLY and CDR2 FYNNEI. After removal of 5 bases from V and 3 bases from J, the junction contained 6 bases not matched to a gene. This CDR3 has 14 residues. CDR3 sequence reads: CASSYGTVDYGYTF. CDR3 bases: TGTGCCAGCAGTTACGGGACAGTTGACTATGGCTACACCTTC.

V gene TRBV11-2 combines with J gene TRBJ2-7, with 9 bases that match TRBD2. The CDR3 is made up of 14 amino acids. Germline loops: CDR1 SGHAT, CDR2 FQNNGV. The junction had 0 bases not matched to a gene; V was cut back by 0 bases and J by 3 bases. The CDR3 spells CASSLDSGGYEQYV. For the CDR3, the DNA is TGTGCCAGCAGCTTAGATAGCGGGGGCTACGAGCAGTACGTC.

This clone was seen at least ten times. CDR3 sequence: CASSARGGGDIQYF. CDR3 bases: TGTGCCAGCAGCGCCCGAGGGGGAGGGGACATTCAGTACTTC. The chain links TRBV7-2 to TRBJ2-4, with D possibly TRBD2 on 7 matching bases. V dropped 5 bases and J dropped 8 bases, with 16 bases sitting between them. The CDR3 is made up of 14 amino acids. Germline values: CDR1 SGHTA, CDR2 FQGNSA.

V is TRBV7-2 and J is TRBJ1-5; possibly TRBD1 for D (5 bases). The CDR3 loop spans 14 amino acids. V was trimmed by 5 bases and J by 7 bases, leaving 15 bases between them. Germline assignment: CDR1 SGHTA and CDR2 FQGNSA. CDR3 DNA: TGTGCCAGCAGCCCTTCCGGGGGTAACCAGCCCCAGCATTTT. Translating gives CASSPSGGNQPQHF.

This clone came up once. The rearrangement links TRBV18 to TRBJ1-4, with 8 bases matching TRBD1. The CDR3 sequence is 13 residues long. J lost 8 bases, V lost 6 bases, and 5 bases had no gene match. CDR1 and CDR2 (germline): KGHSH, LQKENI. The CDR3 reads CASSHRGTEKLFF. The CDR3 DNA follows: TGTGCCAGCTCGCACAGGGGGACCGAAAAACTGTTTTTT.

The chain couples TRBV27 to TRBJ2-2; D is unresolved. The CDR3 is 12 residues long. Between the trimmed V and J ends, which lost 8 bases and 4 bases, there was a span of 8 bases. Germline CDR1 is MNHEY and CDR2 is SMNVEV (reference sequence). Written as DNA, the CDR3 is TGTGCCAGCCACCGGTCCACCGGGGAGCTGTTTTTT. Encoded protein: CASHRSTGELFF.

Comments on this clone: A much larger clone lies a single base off, so this may be a read error. The chain employs TRBV28 and TRBJ2-5, with D uncertain. This CDR3 is built from 18 residues. Germline CDR1 is MDHEN and CDR2 is SYDVKM. The CDR3 loop is CAGSLSRGWGQPLETQYF. The DNA of the CDR3 is TGTGCCGGCAGTTTATCCCGCGGCTGGGGTCAACCGCTAGAGACCCAGTACTTC.

This clone appeared a single time. The chain couples TRBV28 to TRBJ1-2, with D perhaps TRBD1 (5 bases). The CDR3 runs to 15 residues. V lost 2 bases to trimming and J lost 2 bases, with 12 bases between them. The germline CDR1 and CDR2 sequences are MDHEN and SYDVKM. For the CDR3, the DNA is TGTGCCAGCAGTTTAGATGGGGGACGGAACTATGGCTACACCTTC. Translating gives CASSLDGGRNYGYTF.

The V and J genes are TRBV20-1 and TRBJ1-1; D not certain. The V gene's germline CDR1 is DFQATT and CDR2 SNEGSKA (reference sequence). Trimming cost V 6 bases and J 3 bases, with 8 bases left between them. The CDR3 spans 11 residues. CDR3: CSARKDTEAFF. The CDR3 region has the DNA TGCAGTGCCCGGAAGGACACTGAAGCTTTCTTT.